The 9 T cell receptor beta chains below all came from one sample that was sequenced in a study of blood T cell repertoires in COVID-19. The assay was immunoSEQ multiplex PCR, and TCRdb's table has in-frame clones only and misses some. The sample consists of some 120,000 clones, almost 70% of them appearing once. Sequenced material: peripheral blood. All receptors derive from a woman aged 70-85 years with acute or convalescent COVID-19.

This chain uses TRBV7-9 with TRBJ1-2, with 7 positions matching TRBD1. The junction had 13 bases not matched to a gene; V was cut back by 7 bases and J by 8 bases. This CDR3 contains 14 residues. The germline gives CDR1 SEHNR, CDR2 FQNEAQ (reference sequence). This CDR3 reads CASTFGGTEVGYTF. Written as DNA, the CDR3 is TGTGCCAGCACTTTTGGGGGGACAGAGGTCGGCTACACCTTC.

The chain is built from TRBV2 and TRBJ1-1; D might be TRBD1 (6 bases). Trimming took off 3 bases at V and 5 bases at J, with 16 bases between the two ends. There are 15 residues in the CDR3. Germline CDR1 reads SNHLY; CDR2 reads FYNNEI. The DNA for the CDR3 is TGTGCCAGCAGTGAGAATGGGGGCGGTTGGACTGAAGCTTTCTTT. Residues: CASSENGGGWTEAFF.

The V call is TRBV20-1, the J call TRBJ1-4; D is unresolved. Germline lookup yields CDR1 DFQATT and CDR2 SNEGSKA (reference sequence). The CDR3 length is 12 residues. The ends were cut back, 3 bases at V and 6 bases at J, with 8 bases in the middle. CDR3 loop: CSASITDEKLFF. As DNA, the CDR3 is TGCAGTGCTAGTATAACAGATGAAAAACTGTTTTTT.

The V gene is TRBV5-1, the J gene TRBJ1-1; no firm D call. Germline CDR1 SGHRS, CDR2 YFSETQ. V lost 4 bases and J 7 bases, leaving 14 bases between the germline ends. The CDR3 is 13 residues long. This chain's CDR3 is CASSPEVANEAFF. The CDR3 DNA follows: TGCGCCAGCAGCCCAGAGGTTGCGAATGAAGCTTTCTTT.

The chain recombines TRBV19 with TRBJ2-1; perhaps TRBD2 as D (6 bases). The CDR3 length is 16 residues. Between the trimmed V and J ends, which lost 4 bases and 5 bases, there was a span of 18 bases. The germline V gene encodes CDR1 LNHDA and CDR2 SQIVND (reference sequence). This CDR3 is CASSTPRRGSHNEQFF. In DNA, the CDR3 is TGTGCCAGTAGTACCCCCCGCCGGGGGAGCCACAATGAGCAGTTCTTC.

This chain connects TRBV19 to TRBJ1-2, with D possibly matching TRBD1 (5 bases). This CDR3 comprises 15 residues. V gave up 4 bases and J gave up 2 bases, with 14 bases separating them. Germline CDR1 is LNHDA and CDR2 is SQIVND (reference sequence). The CDR3: CASSRGGAINYGYTF. As DNA, the CDR3 is TGTGCCAGTAGTAGGGGTGGGGCTATCAACTATGGCTACACCTTC.

The gene calls are TRBV19 and TRBJ2-3; TRBD2 aligns across 14 bases. Germline V gene data show CDR1 as LNHDA and CDR2 as SQIVND (reference sequence). V lost 10 bases, J lost 5 bases, and 5 bases stayed unmatched. This CDR3 contains 14 residues. The CDR3 coding sequence is TGTGCCACAGGGACTAGCGGGGGCGGAGATACGCAGTATTTT. It encodes CATGTSGGGDTQYF.

The chain carries TRBV19 and TRBJ2-6, with D possibly being TRBD1 (6 bases). V lost 6 bases and J 1 base, leaving 19 bases between the germline ends. This CDR3 has 18 amino acids. The germline gives CDR1 LNHDA, CDR2 SQIVND (reference sequence). For the CDR3, the DNA is TGTGCCAGTAGCCCCCGGGACACCGTGTTATCTGGGGCCAACGTCCTGACTTTC. Translated, it gives CASSPRDTVLSGANVLTF.

This clone was counted only a few times. This sequence joins TRBV3-1 (or the pseudogene TRBV3-2) and TRBJ2-7; weak D call: TRBD2 (6 bases). Germline CDR1 reads LGHDT; CDR2 reads YNNKEL (reference sequence). The length of the CDR3 is 14 residues. V shed 5 bases and J shed 6 bases, with 17 bases lying between them. The CDR3 loop reads CASSSHLGGVEQYF. In nucleotides, the CDR3 is TGTGCCAGCAGCTCCCATCTGGGGGGAGTCGAGCAGTACTTC.